This entry features one T cell receptor beta chain sequence. This sample is drawn from a study of blood T cell repertoires in COVID-19. Study overall: Sources were T cells, B-cell-depleted T cells, or PBMCs; the material itself was cDNA or gDNA.

Per the original data handling: Cell counts per sample came from amplifying reference gene primers. Here immunoSEQ multiplex PCR was the method, and the copy in TCRdb shows in-frame clones only, minus some. V and J calls and clone size are copied from that table; D and trimming were computed from the DNA. Seen here are roughly 330,000 clones, around 82% observed once, and the top ten hold 1% to 1.5%. This TCR was sampled from a woman in her fifties or sixties with acute or convalescent COVID-19. The specimen sequenced was peripheral blood.

CDR3 in amino acids: CASSYEGTGGQPQHF. The CDR3 DNA reads TGTGCCAGCAGTTACGAGGGGACAGGGGGTCAGCCCCAGCATTTT. V gene TRBV6-2 or TRBV6-3 combines with J gene TRBJ1-5; 11 nucleotides match TRBD1. The CDR3 is made up of 15 amino acids. The germline V gene has CDR1 MNHEY and CDR2 SVGEGT. V was pared by 2 bases and J by 6 bases, with 3 bases of the junction left unmatched.